These 6 T cell receptor beta chains were sequenced from one sample in a study of beta chain features in type 1 diabetes. Reverse transcription of all isolated RNA meant that expressed TCRB transcripts were sequenced. Generated by immunoSEQ multiplex PCR, the TCRdb table keeps only in-frame clones and is missing some. The data contain about 140,000 clones, over 9.5% of them singletons. The sample was naive CD4+ T cells from blood. The origin of the receptors is a man younger than 35 in good health.

This clone was observed a handful of times. The chain carries TRBV7-3 and TRBJ2-5; no reliable D call. The CDR3 runs 13 residues. The germline CDR1 and CDR2 sequences are SGHTA and FQGTGA. Trimming left V 5 bases short and J 2 bases short, with 9 bases between. The CDR3 is CASSQNQQETQYF. As DNA, the CDR3 is TGTGCCAGCAGCCAAAACCAGCAAGAGACCCAGTACTTC.

This clone appeared a few times. The chain joins TRBV4-3 to TRBJ2-2; D unresolved. V gave up 2 bases and J gave up 4 bases, with 11 bases separating them. The CDR3 is 15 residues long. Germline V gene data show CDR1 as LGHNA and CDR2 as YSLEER. The CDR3 DNA is TGCGCCAGCAGCCAACGAGCCTCGAGCACCGGGGAGCTGTTTTTT. This codes for CASSQRASSTGELFF.

The gene calls are TRBV7-2 and TRBJ2-3, with D perhaps matching TRBD2 (6 bases). Germline-derived CDR1 and CDR2 are SGHTA and FQGNSA. Between the trimmed V and J ends, which lost 1 base and 4 bases, there was a span of 12 bases. This CDR3 is 15 amino acids long. CDR3 nucleotides: TGTGCCAGCAGCTTAGTTTATGCGGGACCAGATACGCAGTATTTT. It specifies CASSLVYAGPDTQYF. The complete variable domain, with remaining parts taken from reference TRBV7-2 and TRBJ2-3, reads GAGVSQSPSNKVTEKGKDVELRCDPISGHTALYWYRQSLGQGLEFLIYFQGNSAPDKSGLPSDRFSAERTGGSVSTLTIQRTQQEDSAVYLCASSLVYAGPDTQYFGPGTRLTVL.

This clone has just a few counts. The rearrangement joins TRBV5-1 to TRBJ2-7, with D possibly TRBD1 on 7 matching bases. Trimming left V 6 bases short and J 3 bases short, with 16 bases between. Germline assignment: CDR1 SGHRS and CDR2 YFSETQ. There are 14 residues in the CDR3. The CDR3 DNA follows: TGCGCCAGCAAGGCGGCAGGGGGGAGCTACGAGCAGTACTTC. It is translated as CASKAAGGSYEQYF. The full variable domain, completed using reference TRBV5-1 and TRBJ2-7, is KAGVTQTPRYLIKTRGQQVTLSCSPISGHRSVSWYQQTPGQGLQFLFEYFSETQRNKGNFPGRFSGRQFSNSRSEMNVSTLELGDSALYLCASKAAGGSYEQYFGPGTRLTVT.

The rearrangement links TRBV18 to TRBJ1-5, with 7 nucleotides matching TRBD1. Germline CDR1 is KGHSH and CDR2 is LQKENI. After removal of 5 bases from V and 0 bases from J, the junction contained 4 bases not matched to a gene. This CDR3 contains 15 residues. CDR3 bases: TGTGCCAGCTCATCGGGACAGTCTAGCAATCAGCCCCAGCATTTT. Protein product: CASSSGQSSNQPQHF. The full variable domain, with the rest looked up from reference TRBV18 and TRBJ1-5, is NAGVMQNPRHLVRRRGQEARLRCSPMKGHSHVYWYRQLPEEGLKFMVYLQKENIIDESGMPKERFSAEFPKEGPSILRIQQVVRGDSAAYFCASSSGQSSNQPQHFGDGTRLSIL.

This clone showed up just a few times. This chain uses TRBV7-2 with TRBJ1-2; possibly TRBD1 for D (5 bases). Per germline, CDR1 SGHTA and CDR2 FQGNSA. This CDR3 contains 14 residues. The ends were cut back, 1 base at V and 2 bases at J, with 8 bases in the middle. Written as DNA, the CDR3 is TGTGCCAGCAGCTTAGGGGCAGGGAACTATGGCTACACCTTC. Residues: CASSLGAGNYGYTF. The variable domain in full, with the rest retrieved from reference TRBV7-2 and TRBJ1-2, is GAGVSQSPSNKVTEKGKDVELRCDPISGHTALYWYRQSLGQGLEFLIYFQGNSAPDKSGLPSDRFSAERTGGSVSTLTIQRTQQEDSAVYLCASSLGAGNYGYTFGSGTRLTVV.